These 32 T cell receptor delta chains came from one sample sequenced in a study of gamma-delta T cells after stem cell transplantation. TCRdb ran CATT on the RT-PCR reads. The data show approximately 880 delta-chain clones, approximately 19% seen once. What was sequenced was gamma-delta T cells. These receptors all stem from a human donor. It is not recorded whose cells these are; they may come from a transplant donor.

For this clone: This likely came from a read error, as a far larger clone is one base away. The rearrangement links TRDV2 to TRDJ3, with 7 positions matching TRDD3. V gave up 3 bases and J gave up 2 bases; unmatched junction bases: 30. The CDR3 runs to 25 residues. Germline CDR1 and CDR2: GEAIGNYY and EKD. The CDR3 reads CACDAVSGWGTPLRLSPWDTRQMFF. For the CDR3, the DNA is TGTGCCTGTGACGCCGTGAGTGGATGGGGGACCCCGCTTCGTTTATCGCCCTGGGACACCCGACAGATGTTTTTC.

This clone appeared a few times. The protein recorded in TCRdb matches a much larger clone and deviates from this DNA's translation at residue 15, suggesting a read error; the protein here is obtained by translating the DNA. The CDR3 DNA follows: TGTGCCTGTGACCCAGTACTGGGGGATACCGTTTTGACAGCACGACTCTTCTTT. This gives the protein CACDPVLGDTVLTARLFF. The chain combines TRDV2 with TRDJ2; 12 nucleotides agree with TRDD3. The CDR3 runs 18 residues. Germline CDR1 is GEAIGNYY and CDR2 is EKD.

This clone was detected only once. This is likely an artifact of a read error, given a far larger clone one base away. The CDR3 sequence is CACDTLGDRVLGDKVMRTDKLIF. Here the CDR3 DNA reads TGTGCCTGTGACACCCTCGGGGATCGAGTACTGGGGGATAAGGTTATGAGAACCGATAAACTCATCTTT. J is TRDJ1 and V is TRDV2, with 11 bases identical to TRDD3. Per germline, CDR1 GEAIGNYY and CDR2 EKD. J was trimmed by 2 bases and V by 0 bases; bases with no gene match: 25. The CDR3 runs to 23 residues.

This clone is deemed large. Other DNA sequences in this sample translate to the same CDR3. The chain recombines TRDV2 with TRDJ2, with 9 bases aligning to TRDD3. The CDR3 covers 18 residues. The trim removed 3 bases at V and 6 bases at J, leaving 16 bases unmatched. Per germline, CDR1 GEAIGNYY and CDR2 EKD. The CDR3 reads CACDPVWLGDSDSAQLFF. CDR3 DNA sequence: TGTGCCTGTGACCCCGTGTGGCTGGGGGATTCCGACTCAGCACAACTCTTCTTT.

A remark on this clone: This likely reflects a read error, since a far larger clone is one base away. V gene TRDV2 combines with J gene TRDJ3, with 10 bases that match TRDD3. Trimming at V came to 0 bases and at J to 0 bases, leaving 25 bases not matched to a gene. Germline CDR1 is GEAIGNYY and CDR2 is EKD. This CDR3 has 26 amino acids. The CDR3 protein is CACDTVKSRPVLGDSMSSWDTRQMFF. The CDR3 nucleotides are TGTGCCTGTGACACCGTCAAAAGCCGACCCGTACTGGGGGATTCTATGTCCTCCTGGGACACCCGACAGATGTTTTTC.

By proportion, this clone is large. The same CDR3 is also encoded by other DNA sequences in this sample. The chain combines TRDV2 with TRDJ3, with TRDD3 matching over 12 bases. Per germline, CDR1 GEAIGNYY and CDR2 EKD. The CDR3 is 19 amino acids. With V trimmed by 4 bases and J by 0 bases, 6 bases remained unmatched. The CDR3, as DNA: TGTGCCTGTGAACGCCTGGGGGATACGAGCTCCTGGGACACCCGACAGATGTTTTTC. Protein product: CACERLGDTSSWDTRQMFF.

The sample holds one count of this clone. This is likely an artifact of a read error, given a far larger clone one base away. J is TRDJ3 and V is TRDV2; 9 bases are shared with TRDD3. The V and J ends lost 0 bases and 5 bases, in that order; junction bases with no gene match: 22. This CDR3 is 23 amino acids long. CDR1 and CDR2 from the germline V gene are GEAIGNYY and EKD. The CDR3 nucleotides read TGTGCCTGTGACACCCTCACTAGTACTGGGGGAGACCGCGCTTCCCGGGACACCCGACAGATGTTTTTC. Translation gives CACDTLTSTGGDRASRDTRQMFF.

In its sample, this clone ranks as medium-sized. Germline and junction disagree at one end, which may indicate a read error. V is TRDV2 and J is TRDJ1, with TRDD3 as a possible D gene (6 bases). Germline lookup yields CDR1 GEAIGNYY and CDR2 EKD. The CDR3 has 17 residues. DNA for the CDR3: TGTGCCTGTGACACCCTACAGGTGGGGGTGAAAACCGGTAAACTCATCTTT. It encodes CACDTLQVGVKTGKLIF.

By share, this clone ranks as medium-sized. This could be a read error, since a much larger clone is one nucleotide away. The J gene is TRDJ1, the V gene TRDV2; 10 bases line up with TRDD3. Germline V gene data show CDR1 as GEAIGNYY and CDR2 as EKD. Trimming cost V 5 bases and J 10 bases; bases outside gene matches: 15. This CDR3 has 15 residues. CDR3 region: CACGTMGLGDVGLIF. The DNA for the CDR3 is TGTGCCTGTGGCACGATGGGACTGGGGGATGTTGGACTCATCTTT.

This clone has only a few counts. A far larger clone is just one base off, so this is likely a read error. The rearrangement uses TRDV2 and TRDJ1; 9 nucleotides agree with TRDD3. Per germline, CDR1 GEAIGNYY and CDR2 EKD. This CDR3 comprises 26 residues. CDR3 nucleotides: TGTGCCTGTGACACACTGCCGGAGGTCTCCTCAGTTGGTAGTGGGGGATATGTACGGTACACCGATAAACTCACCTTT. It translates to CACDTLPEVSSVGSGGYVRYTDKLTF.

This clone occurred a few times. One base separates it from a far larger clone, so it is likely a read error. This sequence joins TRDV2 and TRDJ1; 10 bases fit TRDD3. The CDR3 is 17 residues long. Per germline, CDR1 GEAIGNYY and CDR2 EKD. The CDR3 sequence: CACVTLGLGDITVELIF. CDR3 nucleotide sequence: TGTGCCTGTGTCACCCTCGGTCTGGGGGATATAACAGTCGAACTCATCTTT.

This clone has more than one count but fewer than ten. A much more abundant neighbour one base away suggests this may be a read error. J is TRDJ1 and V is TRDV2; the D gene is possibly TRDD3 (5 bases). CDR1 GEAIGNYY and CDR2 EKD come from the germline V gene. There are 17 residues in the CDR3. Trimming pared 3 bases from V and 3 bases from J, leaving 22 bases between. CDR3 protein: CACDRLLGGTGPDKLIF. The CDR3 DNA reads TGTGCCTGTGACCGGCTTTTAGGGGGTACGGGTCCCGATAAACTCATCTTT.

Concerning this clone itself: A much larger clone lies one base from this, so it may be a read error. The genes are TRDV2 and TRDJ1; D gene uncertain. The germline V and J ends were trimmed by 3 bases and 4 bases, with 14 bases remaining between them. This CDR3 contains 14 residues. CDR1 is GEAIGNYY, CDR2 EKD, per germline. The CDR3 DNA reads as TGTGCCTGTGACGCCATGATCGCGATCGATAAACTCATCTTT. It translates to CACDAMIAIDKLIF.

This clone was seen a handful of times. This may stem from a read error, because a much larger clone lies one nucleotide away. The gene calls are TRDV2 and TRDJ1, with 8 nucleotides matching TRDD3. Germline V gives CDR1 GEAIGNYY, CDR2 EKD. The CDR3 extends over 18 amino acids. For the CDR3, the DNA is TGTGCCCGTGACCCCGTTGCCGAGGGATACGCAAGTAACGATAAACTCATCTTT. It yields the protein CARDPVAEGYASNDKLIF.

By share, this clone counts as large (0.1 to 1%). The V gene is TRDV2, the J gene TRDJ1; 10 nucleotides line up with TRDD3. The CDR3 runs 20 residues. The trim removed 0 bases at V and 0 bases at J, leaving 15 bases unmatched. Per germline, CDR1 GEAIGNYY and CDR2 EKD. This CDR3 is CACDTLRLGDLSQYTDKLIF. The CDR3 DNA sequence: TGTGCCTGTGACACCTTGAGACTGGGGGATCTATCCCAGTACACCGATAAACTCATCTTT.

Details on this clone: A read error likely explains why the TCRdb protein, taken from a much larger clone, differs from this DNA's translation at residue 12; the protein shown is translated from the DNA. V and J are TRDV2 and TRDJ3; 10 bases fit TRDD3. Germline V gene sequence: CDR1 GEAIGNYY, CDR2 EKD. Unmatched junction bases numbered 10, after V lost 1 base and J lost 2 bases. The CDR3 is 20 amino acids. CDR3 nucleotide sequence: TGTGCCTGTGACACAGTACTGGGGGATTCAACCCCCTGGGACACCCGACAGATGTTTTTC. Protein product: CACDTVLGDSTPWDTRQMFF.

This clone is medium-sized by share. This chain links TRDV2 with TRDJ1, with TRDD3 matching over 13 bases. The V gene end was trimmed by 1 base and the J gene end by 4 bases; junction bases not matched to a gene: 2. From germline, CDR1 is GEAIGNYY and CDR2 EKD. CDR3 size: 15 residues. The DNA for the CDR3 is TGTGCCTGTGACACACTGGGGGATACGGACGATAAACTCATCTTT. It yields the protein CACDTLGDTDDKLIF.

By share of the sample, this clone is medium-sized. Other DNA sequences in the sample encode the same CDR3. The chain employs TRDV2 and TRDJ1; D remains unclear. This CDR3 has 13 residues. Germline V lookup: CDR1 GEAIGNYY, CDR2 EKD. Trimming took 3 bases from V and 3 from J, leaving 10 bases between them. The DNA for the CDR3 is TGTGCCTGTGACCCCTTACAGGCCGATAAACTCATCTTT. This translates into CACDPLQADKLIF.

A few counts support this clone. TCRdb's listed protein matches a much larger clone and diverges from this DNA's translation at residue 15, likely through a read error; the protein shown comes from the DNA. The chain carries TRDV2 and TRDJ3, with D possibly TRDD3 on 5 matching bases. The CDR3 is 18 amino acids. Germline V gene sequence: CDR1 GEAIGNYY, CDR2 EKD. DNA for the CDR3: TGTGCCTGTGACACCGTAAGTACCCGCTCCTGGGACACCCGACGGATGTTTTTC. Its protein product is CACDTVSTRSWDTRRMFF.

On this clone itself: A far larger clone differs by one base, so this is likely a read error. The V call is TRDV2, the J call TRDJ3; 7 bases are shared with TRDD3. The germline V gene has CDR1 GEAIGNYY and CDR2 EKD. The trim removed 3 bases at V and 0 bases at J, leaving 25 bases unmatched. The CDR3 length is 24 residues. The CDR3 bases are TGTGCCTGTGACCAAGTAGCTTCTCCCACTGGGGAATACGAGGGCTCCTGGGACACCCGACAGATGTTTTTC. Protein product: CACDQVASPTGEYEGSWDTRQMFF.

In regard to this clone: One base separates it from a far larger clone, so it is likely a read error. In DNA form, the CDR3 reads TGTGCTCTTGGGGAGCCAGCTTCCTACGTAAAGGGAAGGTGGGGGACTCTACCGTACACCGATAAACTCATCTTT. Residues: CALGEPASYVKGRWGTLPYTDKLIF. The rearrangement joins TRDV1 to TRDJ1, with D perhaps TRDD2 (8 bases). This CDR3 spans 25 amino acids. Per germline, CDR1 TSWWSYY and CDR2 QGS. V lost 3 bases and J 0 bases, leaving 41 bases between the germline ends.

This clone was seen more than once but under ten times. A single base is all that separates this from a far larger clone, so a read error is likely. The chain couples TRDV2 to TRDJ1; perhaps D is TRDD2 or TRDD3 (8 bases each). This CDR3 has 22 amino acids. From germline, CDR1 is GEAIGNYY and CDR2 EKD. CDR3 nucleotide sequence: TGTGCCCGTGACGCTCTTCCTACGGGGCCTGGGGGACCCCCGACCGACACCGATAAACTCATCTTT. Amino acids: CARDALPTGPGGPPTDTDKLIF.

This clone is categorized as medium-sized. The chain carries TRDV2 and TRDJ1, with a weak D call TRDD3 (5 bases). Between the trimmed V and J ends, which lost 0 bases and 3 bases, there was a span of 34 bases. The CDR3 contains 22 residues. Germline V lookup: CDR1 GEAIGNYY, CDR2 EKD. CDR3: CACDTLQGPLKGPGVWADKLIF. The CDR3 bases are TGTGCCTGTGACACCCTTCAGGGTCCTCTCAAGGGCCCTGGAGTCTGGGCCGATAAACTCATCTTT.

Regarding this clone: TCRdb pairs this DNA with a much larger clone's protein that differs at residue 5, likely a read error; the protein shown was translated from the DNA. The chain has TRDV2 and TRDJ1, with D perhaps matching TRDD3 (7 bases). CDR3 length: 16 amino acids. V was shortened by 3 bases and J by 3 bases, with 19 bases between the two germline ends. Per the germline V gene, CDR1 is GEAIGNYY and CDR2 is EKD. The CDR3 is CACDEMGDQIADKLIF. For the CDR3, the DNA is TGTGCCTGTGACGAGATGGGGGACCAAATAGCCGATAAACTCATCTTT.

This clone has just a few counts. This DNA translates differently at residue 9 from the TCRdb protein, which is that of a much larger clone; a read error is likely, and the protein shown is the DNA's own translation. Here the CDR3 reads CACDGLMGGNTDKLIF. The CDR3 nucleotides are TGTGCCTGTGACGGATTAATGGGGGGTAACACCGATAAACTCATCTTT. This sequence joins TRDV2 and TRDJ1; D might be TRDD3 (6 bases). The germline V gene encodes CDR1 GEAIGNYY and CDR2 EKD. V was cut by 3 bases and J by 0 bases, with 16 bases left in between. This CDR3 contains 16 residues.

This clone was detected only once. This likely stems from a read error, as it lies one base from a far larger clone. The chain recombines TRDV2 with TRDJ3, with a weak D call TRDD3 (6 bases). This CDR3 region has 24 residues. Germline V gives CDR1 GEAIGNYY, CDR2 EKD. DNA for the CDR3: TGTGCCTGTGACACCGGTGGCTGGGGCCTAACCGGGTTCGCGCGCTCCTGCGACACCCGACAGATGTTTTTC. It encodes CACDTGGWGLTGFARSCDTRQMFF.

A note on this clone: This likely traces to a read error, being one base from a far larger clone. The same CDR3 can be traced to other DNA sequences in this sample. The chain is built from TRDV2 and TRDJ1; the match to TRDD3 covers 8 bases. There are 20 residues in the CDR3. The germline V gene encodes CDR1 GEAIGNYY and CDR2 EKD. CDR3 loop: CACDTVAGWGTPGRTDKLIF. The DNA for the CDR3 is TGTGCCTGCGACACCGTCGCGGGCTGGGGGACCCCGGGGCGCACCGATAAACTCATCTTT.

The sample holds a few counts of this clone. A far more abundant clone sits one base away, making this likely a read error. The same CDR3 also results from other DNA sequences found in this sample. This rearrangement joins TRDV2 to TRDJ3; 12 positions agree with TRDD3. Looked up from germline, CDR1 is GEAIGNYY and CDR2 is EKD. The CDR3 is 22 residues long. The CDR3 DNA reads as TGTGCCTGTGACGAGAACTGGGGGATACCCGCGACCAACTCCTGGGACACCCGGCAGATGTTTTTC. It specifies CACDENWGIPATNSWDTRQMFF.

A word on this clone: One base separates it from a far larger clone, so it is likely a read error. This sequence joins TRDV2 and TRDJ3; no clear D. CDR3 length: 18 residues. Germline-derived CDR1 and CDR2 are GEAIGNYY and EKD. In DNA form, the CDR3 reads TGTGCCCGTGACTCCGTAATGCTGAGCTCCTGGGACACCCGACAGATGTTTTTC. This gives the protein CARDSVMLSSWDTRQMFF.

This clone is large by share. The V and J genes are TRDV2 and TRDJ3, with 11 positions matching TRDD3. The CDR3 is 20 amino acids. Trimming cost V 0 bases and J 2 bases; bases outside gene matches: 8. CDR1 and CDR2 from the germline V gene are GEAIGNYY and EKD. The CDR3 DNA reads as TGTGCCTGTGACACCGTTATGGGGGATACGCAAGCCTGGGACACCCGACAGATGTTTTTC. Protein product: CACDTVMGDTQAWDTRQMFF.

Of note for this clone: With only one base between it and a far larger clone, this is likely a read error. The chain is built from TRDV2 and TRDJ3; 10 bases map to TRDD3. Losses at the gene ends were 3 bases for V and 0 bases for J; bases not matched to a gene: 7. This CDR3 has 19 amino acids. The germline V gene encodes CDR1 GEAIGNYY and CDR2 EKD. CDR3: CACDAAGGYASWDTRQMFF. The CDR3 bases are TGTGCCTGTGACGCGGCTGGGGGATATGCCTCCTGGGACACCCGACAGATGTTTTTC.

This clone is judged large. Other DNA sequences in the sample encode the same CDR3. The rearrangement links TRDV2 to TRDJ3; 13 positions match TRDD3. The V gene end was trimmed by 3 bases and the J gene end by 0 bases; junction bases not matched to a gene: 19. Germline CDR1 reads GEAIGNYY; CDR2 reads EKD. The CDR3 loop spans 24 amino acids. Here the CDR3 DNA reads TGTGCCTGTGACCAAGTAGCTTCTCCCACTGGGGGATACGAGGGCTCCTGGGACACCCGACAGATGTTTTTC. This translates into CACDQVASPTGGYEGSWDTRQMFF.